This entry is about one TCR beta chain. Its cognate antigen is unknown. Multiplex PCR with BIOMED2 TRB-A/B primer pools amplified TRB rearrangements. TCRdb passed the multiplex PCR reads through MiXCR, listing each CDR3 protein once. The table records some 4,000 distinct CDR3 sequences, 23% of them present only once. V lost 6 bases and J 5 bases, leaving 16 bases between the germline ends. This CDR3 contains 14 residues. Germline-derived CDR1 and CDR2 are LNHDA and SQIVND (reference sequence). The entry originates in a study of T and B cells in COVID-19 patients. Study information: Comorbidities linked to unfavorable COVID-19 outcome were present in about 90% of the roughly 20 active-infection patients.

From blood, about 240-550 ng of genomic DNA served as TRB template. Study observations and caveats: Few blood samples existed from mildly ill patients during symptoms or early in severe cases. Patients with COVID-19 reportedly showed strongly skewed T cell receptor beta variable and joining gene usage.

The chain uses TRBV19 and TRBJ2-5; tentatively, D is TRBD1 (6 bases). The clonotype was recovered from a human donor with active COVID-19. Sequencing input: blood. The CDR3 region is CASRPTQDRETQYF. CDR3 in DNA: TGTGCCAGTAGACCAACTCAAGACAGGGAGACCCAGTACTTC.